Listed below are T cell receptor beta chains from one sample, sequenced in a study of human T cells and chemical hapten exposure. TCRdb re-analysed the RACE reads in MiXCR, keeping a single row per CDR3 protein. The data show 90,000 or so distinct CDR3 sequences, with 7.5% to 9.5% seen just once and 2.6% held by the top ten. The sequencing here drew on whole blood, taken in connection with sensitization to the hapten diphenylcyclopropenone (DPC). The receptors here all came from a man aged 40-50 years with alopecia areata. Some clones in this sample may be carry-over from other donors' samples. Both conserved end residues are part of each CDR3. Fields, in order: clone size, D gene, V gene, J gene, CDR3 DNA, CDR3 protein. A D gene is named only where the DNA matches it firmly. A row's size may be missing; if present it is once, few, many or a size class.

size: few
D: .
V: TRBV20-1
J: TRBJ2-5
DNA: TGCAGTTCGAGGCCCTGGGGGAGGACGGGGGAGACCCAGTACTTC
CDR3: CSSRPWGRTGETQYF

size: .
D: TRBD1
V: TRBV29-1
J: TRBJ2-3
DNA: TGCAGCGTCCGGACAGGGACAGATACGCAGTATTTT
CDR3: CSVRTGTDTQYF

size: many
D: TRBD1
V: TRBV3-1
J: TRBJ1-1
DNA: TGTGCCAGCAGCCAGACGACAGGGTTGGGTGCTTTCTTT
CDR3: CASSQTTGLGAFF

size: many
D: .
V: TRBV24-1
J: TRBJ2-3
DNA: TGTGCCACCAGTGATGGCAGCACAGATACGCAGTATTTT
CDR3: CATSDGSTDTQYF

size: few
D: .
V: TRBV19
J: TRBJ1-6
DNA: TGTGCCAGTAGTCATTACAAGTTGGAACCGGAACGGCAACCCCTCCACTTT
CDR3: CASSHYKLEPERQPLHF

size: few
D: TRBD2
V: TRBV11-2
J: TRBJ2-3
DNA: TGTGCCAGCAGCTTAGACCCCTCCTCAGCGGGAACCACAGATACGCAGTATTTT
CDR3: CASSLDPSSAGTTDTQYF

size: few
D: TRBD2
V: TRBV7-2
J: TRBJ2-7
DNA: TGTGCCAGCAGCTCCGGTCGGCTAGCGGGGCCCTCCTACGAGCAGTACTTC
CDR3: CASSSGRLAGPSYEQYF

size: .
D: .
V: TRBV28
J: TRBJ2-7
DNA: TGTGCCAGCGGGCGACAGGTTCTCGAGCAGTACTTC
CDR3: CASGRQVLEQYF

size: many
D: .
V: TRBV7-2
J: TRBJ1-2
DNA: TGTGCCAGCAGCGCAGGTACCTTCGGTAACTATGGCTACACCTTC
CDR3: CASSAGTFGNYGYTF

size: .
D: TRBD1
V: TRBV5-1
J: TRBJ1-2
DNA: TGCGCCAGCAGCTTGGATTGGGACAGGGGGCGCGACTATGGCTACACCTTC
CDR3: CASSLDWDRGRDYGYTF

size: few
D: .
V: TRBV7-9
J: TRBJ2-5
DNA: TGTGCCAGCAGCCGAGGGGAGACCCAGTACTTC
CDR3: CASSRGETQYF

size: .
D: .
V: TRBV7-9
J: TRBJ2-5
DNA: TGTGCCAGCAGCTTAGTTCCGGGACATATAAAAGAGACCCAGTACTTC
CDR3: CASSLVPGHIKETQYF

size: many
D: .
V: TRBV5-1
J: TRBJ2-1
DNA: TGCGCCAGCAGCTTTATCACAGATAATGAGCAGTTCTTC
CDR3: CASSFITDNEQFF

size: few
D: .
V: TRBV29-1
J: TRBJ1-1
DNA: TGCAGCGTTGTTCGGAACACTGAAGCTTTCTTT
CDR3: CSVVRNTEAFF

size: .
D: TRBD1
V: TRBV10-3
J: TRBJ1-1
DNA: TGTGCCATCAGTCAGACAGGGGAGAACACTGAAGCTTTCTTT
CDR3: CAISQTGENTEAFF

size: .
D: TRBD2
V: TRBV11-3
J: TRBJ2-1
DNA: TGTGCCAGCAGCTCGCCTAGCGGGCCATACAATGAGCAGTTCTTC
CDR3: CASSSPSGPYNEQFF

size: .
D: TRBD1
V: TRBV28
J: TRBJ1-4
DNA: TGTGCCAGCAGACCAGGGGGGGAAAAACTGTTTTTT
CDR3: CASRPGGEKLFF

size: few
D: .
V: TRBV21-1
J: TRBJ2-5
DNA: TGTGCCAGCCTTCCGGGCGACCAGTACTTC
CDR3: CASLPGDQYF

size: many
D: .
V: TRBV11-2
J: TRBJ2-7
DNA: TGTGCCAGCAGCTCGTTTACTGACTACGAGCAGTACTTC
CDR3: CASSSFTDYEQYF

size: many
D: TRBD1
V: TRBV14
J: TRBJ1-5
DNA: TGTGCCAGCAGCGCAACCTCCGGACAGGGCAATCAGCCCCAGCATTTT
CDR3: CASSATSGQGNQPQHF